Reported below is one TCR beta chain. It was with random hexamers that roughly 0.45 to 1 ug RNA was reverse transcribed. TCRdb reprocessed the immunoSEQ multiplex PCR reads via MiXCR and lists one record per CDR3 protein. The profile shows 120,000 to 150,000 distinct CDR3 sequences, roughly 95% of them singletons. The sample is drawn from a study of CD8 T cells in Susac syndrome. The origin of this receptor is a human donor with Susac syndrome. Sequenced material: CD4+ T cells from PBMCs.

The chain's CDR3 is CASSPQVASGANVLTF. CDR3 sequence (DNA): TGTGCCAGCAGCCCCCAAGTTGCCTCTGGGGCCAACGTCCTGACTTTC. The V call is TRBV7-3, the J call TRBJ2-6; no definite D call. The CDR3 is made up of 16 amino acids. Germline V gene data show CDR1 as SGHTA and CDR2 as FQGTGA. With 5 bases removed from V and 0 bases from J, the gap between germline ends came to 11 bases.